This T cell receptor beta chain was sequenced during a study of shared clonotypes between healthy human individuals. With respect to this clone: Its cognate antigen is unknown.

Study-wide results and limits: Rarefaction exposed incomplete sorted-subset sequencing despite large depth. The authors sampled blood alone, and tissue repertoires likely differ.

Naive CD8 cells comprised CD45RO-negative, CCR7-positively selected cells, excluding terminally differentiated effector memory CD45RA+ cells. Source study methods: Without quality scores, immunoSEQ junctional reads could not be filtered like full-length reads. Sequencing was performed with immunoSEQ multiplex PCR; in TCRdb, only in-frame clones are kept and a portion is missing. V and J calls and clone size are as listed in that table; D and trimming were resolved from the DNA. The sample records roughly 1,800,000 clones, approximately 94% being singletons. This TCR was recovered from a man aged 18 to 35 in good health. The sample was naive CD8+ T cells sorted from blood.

CDR3 coding DNA: TGTGCCAGCAGTTTACAGACCGGGAGGGAGCAGTTCTTC. Its protein is CASSLQTGREQFF. The chain links TRBV27 to TRBJ2-1; TRBD2 matches at 7 bases. This CDR3 contains 13 residues. J was trimmed by 10 bases and V by 2 bases; bases with no gene match: 5. Germline loops: CDR1 MNHEY, CDR2 SMNVEV (reference sequence).